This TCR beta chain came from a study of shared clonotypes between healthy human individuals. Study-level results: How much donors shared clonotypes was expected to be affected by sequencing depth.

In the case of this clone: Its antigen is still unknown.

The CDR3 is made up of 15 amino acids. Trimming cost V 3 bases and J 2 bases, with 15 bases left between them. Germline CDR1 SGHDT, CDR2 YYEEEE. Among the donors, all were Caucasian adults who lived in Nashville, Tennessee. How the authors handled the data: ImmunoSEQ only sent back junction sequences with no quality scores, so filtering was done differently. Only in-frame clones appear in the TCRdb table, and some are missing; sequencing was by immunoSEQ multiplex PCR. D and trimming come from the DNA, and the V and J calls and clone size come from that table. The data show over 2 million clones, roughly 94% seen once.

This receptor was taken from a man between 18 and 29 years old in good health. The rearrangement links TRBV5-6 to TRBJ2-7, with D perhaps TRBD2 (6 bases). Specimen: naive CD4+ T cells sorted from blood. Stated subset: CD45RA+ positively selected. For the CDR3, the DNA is TGTGCCAGCAGCTCCCTTGGCCCGGGAGCCTACGAGCAGTACTTC. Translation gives CASSSLGPGAYEQYF.